This T cell receptor (beta chain) came from a study of blood T cell repertoires in COVID-19 (dated by TCRdb to 2018 to 2020). Turning to the overall study: Samples covering the acute and convalescent phases of COVID-19 were provided by collaborators in the United States, Italy and Spain. The material from the prospective study consisted of cDNA or gDNA derived from T cells, B-cell-depleted T cells, or PBMCs. Deeply sampled blood TCRbeta repertoires from subjects exposed to, actively infected with, or recovered from COVID-19 were included in the dataset. The repertoires were made available in a free public database intended to serve as a resource for research on the immune response to SARS-CoV-2. Samples were obtained from the ongoing ImmuneRACE study (first 160 participants) and from about 1,300 subjects provided by 6 global collaborators. The sample metadata nearly always contained a de-identified subject ID, COVID-19 status, age in years and sex. Where HLA class I and class II types were available, the types were taken from metadata supplied by the sample provider, not from assay-based typing.

TCRbeta CDR3 regions were amplified from genomic DNA by means of the immunoSEQ Assay, a bias-controlled multiplex PCR. The authors' analysis ran thus. The number of nucleated cells in each sample was estimated by amplification of reference gene primers within the assay. To quantify the absolute abundance of each unique TCRbeta CDR3 rearrangement, sequence reads were collapsed and filtered. Productive Simpson clonality was computed per sample as the square root of Simpson's diversity index over productive rearrangements. In TCRdb, the immuneACCESS table is reduced to in-frame sequences with V and J assigned. These tables do not hold every clone; where another copy was compared, an unresolved V gene accounts for under half, and the others remain unexplained. V and J calls and clone size are given by that table; D and trimming were obtained from the DNA. This sample is represented by around 260,000 clones; approximately 90% of them were singletons. Jointly, the top ten make up around 0.84% of the sample.

What the research found in general, with its limitations: Clinical and demographic metadata were provided uncurated, with the amount varying by source and participant.

Whole blood was collected in K2EDTA tubes by collaborating institutions according to the institutions' own protocols. For TCRbeta analysis, collaborators shipped samples as frozen whole blood, isolated PBMCs, or DNA extracted from either of those sample types. In the germline V gene (reference sequence), CDR1 corresponds to MNHEY and CDR2 to SMNVEV. After removal of 6 bases from V and 5 bases from J, the junction retains 14 bases not matched to a gene. From the cysteine up to the phenylalanine, the CDR3 has a length of 16 residues. Only the CDR3 DNA stays, 48 bases, in frame from base 1. In regard to this clone: Its cognate antigen has yet to be identified. Base qualities are not provided; no much larger clone lies one nucleotide away.

The chain uses TRBV27 and TRBJ2-3; a stretch of 7 junction bases matches TRBD2. Sequenced: peripheral blood. This clonotype originated in a man aged 30-40 years with acute or convalescent COVID-19. For the CDR3, the sequence is CASSRFAGRAGDTQYF. The DNA reads TGTGCCAGCAGCCGTTTCGCGGGGAGGGCCGGAGATACGCAGTATTTT.